This TCR beta chain was captured in a study of shared clonotypes between healthy human individuals. Study observations and caveats: It was only blood that was sampled, and tissue repertoires likely differ.

Germline V lookup: CDR1 DFQATT, CDR2 SNEGSKA (reference sequence). V gave up 3 bases and J gave up 5 bases, with 4 bases separating them. The CDR3 is 10 residues long. As for this clone: The antigen remains undetermined. This sample includes further DNA sequences coding for the same CDR3.

Deep level was the assay's run setting. In the source study's methods: Filtering differed, since immunoSEQ gave only junction sequences and no quality scores. Produced via immunoSEQ multiplex PCR; TCRdb's table is partial and in-frame only. V and J calls and clone size come straight from that table; D and trimming were deduced from the DNA. The data show more than 900,000 clones, with around three quarters seen just once and roughly 0.61% held by the top ten. This receptor was obtained from a man between 18 and 29 years old in good health. Some clones in this sample may be carry-over from other donors' samples. Sequences were obtained from memory CD4+ T cells from PBMCs. The subset: CD45RA-negative fraction. The V gene is TRBV20-1, the J gene TRBJ2-5; D call uncertain. The CDR3 DNA sequence: TGCAGTGCTAGTGGGGAGACCCAGTACTTC. Protein product: CSASGETQYF.